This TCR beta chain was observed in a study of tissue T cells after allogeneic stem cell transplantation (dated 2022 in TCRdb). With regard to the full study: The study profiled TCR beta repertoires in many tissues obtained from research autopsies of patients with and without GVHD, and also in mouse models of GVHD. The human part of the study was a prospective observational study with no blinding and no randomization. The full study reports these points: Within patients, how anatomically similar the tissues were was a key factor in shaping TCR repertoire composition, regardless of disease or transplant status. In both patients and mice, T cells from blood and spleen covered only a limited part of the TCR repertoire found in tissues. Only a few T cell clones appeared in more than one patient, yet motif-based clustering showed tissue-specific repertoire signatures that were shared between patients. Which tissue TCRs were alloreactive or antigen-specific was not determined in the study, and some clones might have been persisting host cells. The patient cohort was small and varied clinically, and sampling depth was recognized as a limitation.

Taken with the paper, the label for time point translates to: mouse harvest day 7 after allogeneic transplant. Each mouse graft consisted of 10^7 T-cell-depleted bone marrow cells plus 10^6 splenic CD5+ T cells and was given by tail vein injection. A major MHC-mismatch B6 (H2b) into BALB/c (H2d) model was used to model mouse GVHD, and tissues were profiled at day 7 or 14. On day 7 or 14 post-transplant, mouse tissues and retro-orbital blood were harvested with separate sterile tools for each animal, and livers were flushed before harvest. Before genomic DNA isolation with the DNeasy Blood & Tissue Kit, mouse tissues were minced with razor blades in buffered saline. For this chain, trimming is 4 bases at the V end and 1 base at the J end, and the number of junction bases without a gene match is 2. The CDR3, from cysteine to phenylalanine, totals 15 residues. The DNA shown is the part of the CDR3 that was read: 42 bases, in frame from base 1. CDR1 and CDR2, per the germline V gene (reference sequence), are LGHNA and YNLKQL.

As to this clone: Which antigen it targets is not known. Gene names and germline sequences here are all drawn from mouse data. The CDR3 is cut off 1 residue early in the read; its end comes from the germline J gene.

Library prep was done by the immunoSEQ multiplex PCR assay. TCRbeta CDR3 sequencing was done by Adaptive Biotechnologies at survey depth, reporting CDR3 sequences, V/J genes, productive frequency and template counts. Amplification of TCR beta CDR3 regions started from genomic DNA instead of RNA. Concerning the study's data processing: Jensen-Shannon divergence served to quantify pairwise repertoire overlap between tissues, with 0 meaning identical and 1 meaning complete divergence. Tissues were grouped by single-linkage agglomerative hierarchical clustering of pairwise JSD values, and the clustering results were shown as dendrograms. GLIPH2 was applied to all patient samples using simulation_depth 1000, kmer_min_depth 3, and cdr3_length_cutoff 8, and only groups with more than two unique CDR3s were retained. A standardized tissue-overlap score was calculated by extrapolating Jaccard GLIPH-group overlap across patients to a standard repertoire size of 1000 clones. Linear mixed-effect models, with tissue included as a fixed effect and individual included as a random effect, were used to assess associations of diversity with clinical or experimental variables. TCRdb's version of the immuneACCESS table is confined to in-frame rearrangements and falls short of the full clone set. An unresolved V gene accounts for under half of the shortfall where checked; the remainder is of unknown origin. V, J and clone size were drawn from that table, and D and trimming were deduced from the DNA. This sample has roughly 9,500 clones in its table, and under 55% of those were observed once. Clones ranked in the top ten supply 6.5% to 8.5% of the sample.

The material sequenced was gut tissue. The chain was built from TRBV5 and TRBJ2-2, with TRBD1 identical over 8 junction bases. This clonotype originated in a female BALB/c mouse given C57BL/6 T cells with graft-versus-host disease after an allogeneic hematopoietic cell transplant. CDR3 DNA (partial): TGTGCCAGCAGCCGGGACAGGATAAACACCGGGCAGCTCTAC. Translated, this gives CASSRDRINTGQLY. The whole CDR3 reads CASSRDRINTGQLYF.